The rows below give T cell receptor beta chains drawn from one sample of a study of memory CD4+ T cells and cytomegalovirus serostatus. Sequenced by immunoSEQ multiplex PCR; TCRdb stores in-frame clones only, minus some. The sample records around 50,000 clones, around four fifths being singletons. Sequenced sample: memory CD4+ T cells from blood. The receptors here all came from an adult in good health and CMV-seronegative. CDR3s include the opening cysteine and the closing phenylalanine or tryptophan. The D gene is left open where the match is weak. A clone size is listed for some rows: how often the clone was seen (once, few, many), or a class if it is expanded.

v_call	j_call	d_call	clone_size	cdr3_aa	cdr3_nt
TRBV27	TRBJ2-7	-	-	CASSLGTLRDGAYEQYF	TGTGCCAGCAGTTTAGGGACTCTTAGGGACGGTGCCTACGAGCAGTACTTC
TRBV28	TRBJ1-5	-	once	CASTDRFRNQPQHF	TGTGCCAGCACCGATCGGTTCCGGAATCAGCCCCAGCATTTT
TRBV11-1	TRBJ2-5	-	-	CASSRTSGQETQYF	TGTGCCAGCAGCCGAACTTCAGGGCAAGAGACCCAGTACTTC
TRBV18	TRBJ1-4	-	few	CASSPGRGANEKLFF	TGTGCCAGCTCACCAGGGAGGGGTGCTAATGAAAAACTGTTTTTT
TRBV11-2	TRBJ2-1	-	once	CASSQRGRNNEQFF	TGTGCCAGCAGCCAACGAGGACGGAACAATGAGCAGTTCTTC
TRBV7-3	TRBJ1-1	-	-	CASSLTPAQNTEAFF	TGTGCCAGCAGCTTAACTCCGGCACAGAACACTGAAGCTTTCTTT
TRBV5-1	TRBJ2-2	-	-	CASSPTGLDTGELFF	TGCGCCAGCAGCCCCACCGGATTAGACACCGGGGAGCTGTTTTTT
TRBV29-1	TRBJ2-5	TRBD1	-	CSGLKQGGETQYF	TGCAGCGGCCTAAAACAGGGGGGCGAGACCCAGTACTTC
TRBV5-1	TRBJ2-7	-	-	CASSSIIGRGGYEQYF	TGCGCCAGCAGCTCCATTATCGGGAGAGGTGGGTACGAGCAGTACTTC
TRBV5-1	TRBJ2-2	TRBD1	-	CASSLSGTATGELFF	TGCGCCAGCAGCTTGTCCGGGACAGCCACCGGGGAGCTGTTTTTT
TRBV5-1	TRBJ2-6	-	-	CASSHVPGANVLTF	TGCGCCAGCAGTCACGTCCCTGGGGCCAACGTCCTGACTTTC
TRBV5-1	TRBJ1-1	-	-	CASSFSLATEAFF	TGCGCCAGCAGCTTCTCATTGGCCACTGAAGCTTTCTTT
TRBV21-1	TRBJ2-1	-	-	CASSPGSPYNEQFF	TGTGCCAGCAGCCCGGGTTCCCCCTACAATGAGCAGTTCTTC
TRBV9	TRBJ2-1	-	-	CASSVAPSGGVNNEQFF	TGTGCCAGCAGCGTAGCACCTAGTGGGGGAGTAAACAATGAGCAGTTCTTC
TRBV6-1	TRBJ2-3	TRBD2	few	CATLPSGRGADTQYF	TGTGCCACCTTGCCCAGCGGGAGGGGTGCAGATACGCAGTATTTT
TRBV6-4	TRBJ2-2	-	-	CASSDLSGELFF	TGTGCCAGCAGTGACCTATCCGGGGAGCTGTTTTTT
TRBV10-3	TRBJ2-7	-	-	CAITPTGYEQYF	TGTGCCATCACCCCGACAGGCTACGAGCAGTACTTC
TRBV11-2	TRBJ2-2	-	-	CASSFPAPGELFF	TGTGCCAGCAGCTTTCCAGCGCCCGGGGAGCTGTTTTTT
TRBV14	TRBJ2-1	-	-	CASSPYRGTNEQFF	TGTGCCAGCAGCCCCTATCGCGGGACAAATGAGCAGTTCTTC
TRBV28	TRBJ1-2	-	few	CASRVGTDYGYTF	TGTGCCAGCAGGGTCGGGACCGACTATGGCTACACCTTC
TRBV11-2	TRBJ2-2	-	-	CASSSLRGYTGELFF	TGTGCCAGCAGCTCCCTCCGCGGGTATACCGGGGAGCTGTTTTTT
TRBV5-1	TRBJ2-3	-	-	CASSLGGVEDTQYF	TGCGCCAGCAGCTTAGGTGGGGTTGAAGATACGCAGTATTTT
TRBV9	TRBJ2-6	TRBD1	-	CASSAGQSLSSGANVLTF	TGTGCCAGCAGCGCGGGACAGTCCCTCAGCTCTGGGGCCAACGTCCTGACTTTC
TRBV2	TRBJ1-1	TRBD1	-	CASSEGTGRNTEAFF	TGTGCCAGCAGTGAAGGGACAGGGAGGAACACTGAAGCTTTCTTT
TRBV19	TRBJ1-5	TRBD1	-	CASSKGQGGGQPQHF	TGTGCCAGTAGTAAGGGACAGGGAGGGGGTCAGCCCCAGCATTTT
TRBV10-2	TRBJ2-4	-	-	CASSESKADPVIAKNIQYF	TGCGCCAGCAGTGAGTCGAAGGCGGACCCCGTTATAGCCAAAAACATTCAGTACTTC
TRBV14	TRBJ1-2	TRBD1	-	CASSQEMGDSNYGYTF	TGTGCCAGCAGCCAAGAAATGGGGGACAGCAACTATGGCTACACCTTC
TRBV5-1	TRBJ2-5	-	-	CASSLGQSMALRETQYF	TGCGCCAGCAGCTTGGGCCAATCAATGGCCCTTCGGGAGACCCAGTACTTC
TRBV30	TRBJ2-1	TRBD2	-	CAWSSRHGATSGRNEQFF	TGTGCCTGGAGTTCCAGGCATGGGGCGACTAGCGGGAGGAATGAGCAGTTCTTC
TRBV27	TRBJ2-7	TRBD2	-	CASSFLAGGPPYEQYF	TGTGCCAGCAGTTTTCTAGCGGGAGGTCCCCCCTACGAGCAGTACTTC
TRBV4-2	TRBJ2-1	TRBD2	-	CASSQSGAGLAGGNEQFF	TGTGCCAGCAGCCAGAGCGGAGCGGGGCTAGCGGGAGGAAATGAGCAGTTCTTC
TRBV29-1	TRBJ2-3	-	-	CSVRGTDTQYF	TGCAGCGTGAGGGGCACAGATACGCAGTATTTT
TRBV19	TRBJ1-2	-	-	CASSIEQTSNYGYTF	TGTGCCAGTAGTATAGAACAGACTTCTAACTATGGCTACACCTTC
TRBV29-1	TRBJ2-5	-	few	CSVTYMGTRGTQYF	TGCAGCGTTACTTACATGGGGACGAGGGGGACCCAGTACTTC
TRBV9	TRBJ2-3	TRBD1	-	CASSDLTGGDTDTQYF	TGTGCCAGCAGCGATCTGACAGGGGGCGACACAGATACGCAGTATTTT
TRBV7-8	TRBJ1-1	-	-	CASSRVRGRGTEAFF	TGTGCCAGCAGCCGCGTTCGGGGGAGGGGAACTGAAGCTTTCTTT
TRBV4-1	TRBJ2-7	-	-	CASSLDRGGYYEQYF	TGCGCCAGCAGTCTTGACCGGGGAGGATACTACGAGCAGTACTTC
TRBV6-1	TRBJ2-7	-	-	CASSEKGKQIIYEQYF	TGTGCCAGCAGTGAAAAGGGAAAACAGATAATCTACGAGCAGTACTTC
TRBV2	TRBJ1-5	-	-	CASSEGGLHQPQHF	TGTGCCAGCAGTGAGGGGGGGTTACATCAGCCCCAGCATTTT
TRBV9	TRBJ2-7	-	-	CASSVEGSSYEQYF	TGTGCCAGCAGCGTAGAGGGCAGCTCCTACGAGCAGTACTTC
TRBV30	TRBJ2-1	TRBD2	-	CAWILSGRGMFF	TGTGCCTGGATCCTTAGCGGGAGAGGGATGTTCTTC
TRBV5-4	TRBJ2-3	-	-	CASSLGSKADTQYF	TGTGCCAGCAGCTTGGGGTCTAAGGCGGATACGCAGTATTTT
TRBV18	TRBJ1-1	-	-	CASSPQSEGAFF	TGTGCCAGCTCACCACAGTCCGAGGGAGCTTTCTTT
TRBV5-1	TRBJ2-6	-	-	CASSSGHLGPGANVLTF	TGCGCCAGCAGCTCGGGCCATTTAGGGCCTGGGGCCAACGTCCTGACTTTC
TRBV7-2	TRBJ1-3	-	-	CASSLGSFSGNTIYF	TGTGCCAGCAGCTTGGGCAGTTTCTCTGGAAACACCATATATTTT